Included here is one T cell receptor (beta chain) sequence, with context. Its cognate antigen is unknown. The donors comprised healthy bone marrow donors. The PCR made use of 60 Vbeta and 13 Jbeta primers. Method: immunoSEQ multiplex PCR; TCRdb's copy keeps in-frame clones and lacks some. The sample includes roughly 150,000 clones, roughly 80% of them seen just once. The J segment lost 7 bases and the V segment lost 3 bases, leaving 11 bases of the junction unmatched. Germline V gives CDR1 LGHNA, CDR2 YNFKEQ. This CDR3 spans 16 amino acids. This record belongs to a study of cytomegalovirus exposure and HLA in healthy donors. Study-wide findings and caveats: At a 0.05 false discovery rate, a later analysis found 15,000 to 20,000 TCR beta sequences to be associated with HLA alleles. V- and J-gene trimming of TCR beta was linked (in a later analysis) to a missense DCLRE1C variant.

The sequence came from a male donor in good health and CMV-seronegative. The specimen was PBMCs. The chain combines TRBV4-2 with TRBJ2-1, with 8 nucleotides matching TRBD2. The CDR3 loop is CASSQPGGGPLNEQFF. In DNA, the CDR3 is TGTGCCAGCAGCCAGCCCGGCGGGGGGCCACTTAATGAGCAGTTCTTC.